This T cell receptor (beta chain) derives from a study of cytomegalovirus exposure and HLA in healthy donors. The PCR had 60 Vbeta and 13 Jbeta primers. Only in-frame clones appear in the TCRdb table, and some are missing; sequencing was by immunoSEQ multiplex PCR. The table includes 95,000 to 150,000 clones, 50% to 80% detected once. From germline, CDR1 is LNHDA and CDR2 SQIVND (reference sequence). The CDR3 extends over 13 amino acids. The V end lost 3 bases, the J end lost 7 bases, and 13 bases lay between the germline ends. The TCR comes from a woman in her thirties or forties in good health and CMV-seropositive. The sequencing sample was made of PBMCs. This chain links TRBV19 with TRBJ2-7, with D perhaps matching TRBD2 (6 bases). For the CDR3, the DNA is TGTGCCAGTAGTATTCTTTGGGGGGATGAGCAGTACTTC. It translates to CASSILWGDEQYF. Drawing the rest from reference TRBV19 and TRBJ2-7, the complete variable domain is DGGITQSPKYLFRKEGQNVTLSCEQNLNHDAMYWYRQDPGQGLRLIYYSQIVNDFQKGDIAEGYSVSREKKESFPLTVTSAQKNPTAFYLCASSILWGDEQYFGPGTRLTVT.